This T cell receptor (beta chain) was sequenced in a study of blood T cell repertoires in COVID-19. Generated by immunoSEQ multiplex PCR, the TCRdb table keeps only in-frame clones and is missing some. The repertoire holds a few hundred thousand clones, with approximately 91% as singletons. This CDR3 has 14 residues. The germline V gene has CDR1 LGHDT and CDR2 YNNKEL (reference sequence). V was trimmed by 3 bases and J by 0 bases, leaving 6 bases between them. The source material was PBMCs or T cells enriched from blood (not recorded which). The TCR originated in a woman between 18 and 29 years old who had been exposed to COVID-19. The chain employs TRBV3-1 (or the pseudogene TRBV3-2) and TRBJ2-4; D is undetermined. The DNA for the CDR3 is TGTGCCAGCAGCCACCTAGGAGCCAAAAACATTCAGTACTTC. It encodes CASSHLGAKNIQYF.